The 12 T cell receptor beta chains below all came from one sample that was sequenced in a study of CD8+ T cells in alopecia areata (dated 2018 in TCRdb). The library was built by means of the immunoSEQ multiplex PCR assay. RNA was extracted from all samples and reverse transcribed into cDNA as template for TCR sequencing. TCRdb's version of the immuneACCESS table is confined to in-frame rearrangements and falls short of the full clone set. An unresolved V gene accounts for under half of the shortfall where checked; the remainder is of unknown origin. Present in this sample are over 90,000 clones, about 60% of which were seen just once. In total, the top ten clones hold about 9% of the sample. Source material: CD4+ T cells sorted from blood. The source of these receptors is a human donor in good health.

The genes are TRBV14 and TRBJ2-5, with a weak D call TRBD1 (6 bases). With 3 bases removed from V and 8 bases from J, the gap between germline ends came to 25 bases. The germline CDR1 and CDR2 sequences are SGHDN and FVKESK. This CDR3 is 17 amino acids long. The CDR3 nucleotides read TGTGCCAGCAGCCAGCAACAATCGGACAGCGGCCAATTTACCCAGTACTTC. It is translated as CASSQQQSDSGQFTQYF.

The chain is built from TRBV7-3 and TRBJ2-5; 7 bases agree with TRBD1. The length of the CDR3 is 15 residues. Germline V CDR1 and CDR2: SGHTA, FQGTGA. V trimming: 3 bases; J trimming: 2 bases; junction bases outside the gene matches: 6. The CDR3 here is CASSLLSGQQETQYF. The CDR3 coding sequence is TGTGCCAGCAGCTTGCTCTCGGGACAGCAAGAGACCCAGTACTTC.

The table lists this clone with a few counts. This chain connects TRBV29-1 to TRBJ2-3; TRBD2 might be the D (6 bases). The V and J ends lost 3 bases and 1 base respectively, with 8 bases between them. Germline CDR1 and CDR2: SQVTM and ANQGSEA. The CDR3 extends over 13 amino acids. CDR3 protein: CSVDSGRTDTQYF. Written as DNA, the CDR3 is TGCAGCGTTGACAGCGGGCGCACAGATACGCAGTATTTT.

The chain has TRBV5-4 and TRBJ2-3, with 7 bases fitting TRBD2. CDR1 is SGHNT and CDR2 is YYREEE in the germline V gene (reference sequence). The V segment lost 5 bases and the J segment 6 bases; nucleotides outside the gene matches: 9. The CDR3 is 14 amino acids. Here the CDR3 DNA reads TGTGCCAGCAGTTCCGCCAGCGGGGTTGATACGCAGTATTTT. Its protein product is CASSSASGVDTQYF.

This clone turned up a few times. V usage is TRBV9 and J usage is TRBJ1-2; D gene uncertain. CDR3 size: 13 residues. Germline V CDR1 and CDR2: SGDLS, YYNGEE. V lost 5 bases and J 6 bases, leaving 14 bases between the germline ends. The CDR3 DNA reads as TGTGCCAGCAGGCCATGGGCGTCGGATGGCTACACCTTC. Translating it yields CASRPWASDGYTF.

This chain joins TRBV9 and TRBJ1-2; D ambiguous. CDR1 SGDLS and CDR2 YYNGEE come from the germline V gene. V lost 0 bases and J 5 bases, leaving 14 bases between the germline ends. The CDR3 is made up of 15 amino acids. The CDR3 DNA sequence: TGTGCCAGCAGCGTAGGGATCGACATCGGTTATGGCTACACCTTC. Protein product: CASSVGIDIGYGYTF.

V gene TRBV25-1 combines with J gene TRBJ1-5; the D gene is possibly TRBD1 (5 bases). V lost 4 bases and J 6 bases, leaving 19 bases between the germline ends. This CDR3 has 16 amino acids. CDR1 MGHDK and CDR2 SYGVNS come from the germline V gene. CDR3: CASSGETDEGSQPQHF. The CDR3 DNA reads TGTGCCAGCAGTGGGGAAACGGACGAGGGGAGTCAGCCCCAGCATTTT. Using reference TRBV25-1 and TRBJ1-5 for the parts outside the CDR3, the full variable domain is EADIYQTPRYLVIGTGKKITLECSQTMGHDKMYWYQQDPGMELHLIHYSYGVNSTEKGDLSSESTVSRIRTEHFPLTLESARPSHTSQYLCASSGETDEGSQPQHFGDGTRLSIL.

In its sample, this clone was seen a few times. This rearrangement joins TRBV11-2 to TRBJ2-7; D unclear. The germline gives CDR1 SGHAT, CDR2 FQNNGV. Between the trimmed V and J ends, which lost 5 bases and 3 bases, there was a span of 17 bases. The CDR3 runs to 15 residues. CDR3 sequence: CASSLEVAPYYEQYF. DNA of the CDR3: TGTGCCAGCAGCCTCGAGGTGGCCCCCTACTACGAGCAGTACTTC.

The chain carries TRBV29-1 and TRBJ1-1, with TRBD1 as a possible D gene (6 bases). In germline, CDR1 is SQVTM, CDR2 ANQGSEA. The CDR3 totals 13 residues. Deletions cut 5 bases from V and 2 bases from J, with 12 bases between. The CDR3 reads CSVFRGSNTEAFF. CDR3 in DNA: TGCAGCGTTTTCAGGGGTTCAAACACTGAAGCTTTCTTT.

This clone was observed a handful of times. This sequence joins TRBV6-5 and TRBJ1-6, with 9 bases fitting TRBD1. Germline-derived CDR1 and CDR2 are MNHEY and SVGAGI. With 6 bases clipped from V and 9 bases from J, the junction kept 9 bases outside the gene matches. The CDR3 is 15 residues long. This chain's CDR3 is CASSGQGSGSSPLHF. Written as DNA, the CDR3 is TGTGCCAGCAGCGGACAGGGGTCGGGATCTTCACCCCTCCACTTT.

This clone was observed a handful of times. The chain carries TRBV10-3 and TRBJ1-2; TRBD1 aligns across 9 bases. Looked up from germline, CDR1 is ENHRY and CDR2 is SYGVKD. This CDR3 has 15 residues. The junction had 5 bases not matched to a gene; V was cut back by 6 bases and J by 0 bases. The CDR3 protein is CAISKQGAPNYGYTF. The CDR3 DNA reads TGTGCCATCAGCAAACAGGGGGCGCCTAACTATGGCTACACCTTC.

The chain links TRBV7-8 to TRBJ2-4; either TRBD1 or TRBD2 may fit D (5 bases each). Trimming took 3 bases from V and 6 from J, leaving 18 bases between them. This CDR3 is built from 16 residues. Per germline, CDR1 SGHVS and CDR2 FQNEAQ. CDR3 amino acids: CASSFLPPGARNIQYF. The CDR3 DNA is TGTGCCAGCAGCTTCCTCCCCCCCGGGGCACGAAACATTCAGTACTTC.